This is a list of T cell receptor beta chains from one sample in a study of blood T cell repertoires in COVID-19. Measured with immunoSEQ multiplex PCR; TCRdb has only the in-frame clones, and not every one. The repertoire holds 250,000 or so clones, roughly nine tenths seen once, with under 14% in the top ten. Source material: PBMCs or T cells enriched from blood (not recorded which). The receptors here all came from a man in his thirties or forties who had recovered from COVID-19. Each CDR3 is given with its conserved first and last residue. A D gene is named only where the DNA matches it firmly. Size is stated for part of the rows, as once, few or many counts, or as a class when the clone is expanded.

j_call d_call clone_size v_call cdr3_nt cdr3_aa
TRBJ2-7 TRBD2 - TRBV3-1/TRBV3-2 TGTGCCAGCAGCCAAAAAAAGACTAGCGGCTCCTACGAGCAGTACTTC CASSQKKTSGSYEQYF
TRBJ2-1 TRBD2 - TRBV6-5 TGTGCCAGCAGCAGGGCGCGGGAGAGCGTGCAGTTCTTC CASSRARESVQFF
TRBJ1-1 TRBD1 - TRBV10-2 TGCGCCACCGTTCAACAGGGGAGTCTTGAAGCTTTCTTT CATVQQGSLEAFF
TRBJ2-1 - - TRBV28 TGTGCCAGCAGTTTCGGGGGTTTACCTCCCTACAATGAGCAGTTCTTC CASSFGGLPPYNEQFF
TRBJ2-7 - - TRBV9 TGTGCCAGCAGCGTACGGGACATGAACGAGCAGTACTTC CASSVRDMNEQYF
TRBJ2-5 TRBD1 - TRBV7-9 TGTGCCAGCATCGACATTACAGGGGGTTCGCAGACCCAGTACTTC CASIDITGGSQTQYF
TRBJ1-2 - - TRBV11-2 TGTGCCAGCAGCTTAGATCGGTTTAACTATGGCTACACCTTC CASSLDRFNYGYTF
TRBJ1-1 TRBD1 - TRBV7-6 TGTGCCAGCAGCTTAGGAGGGACAGCCACTGAAGCTTTCTTT CASSLGGTATEAFF
TRBJ2-1 TRBD2 - TRBV9 TGTGCCAGCAGCGTAGGGGCGGGAGACGGCTACAATGAGCAGTTCTTC CASSVGAGDGYNEQFF
TRBJ2-7 TRBD1 - TRBV7-8 TGTGCCAGCAGCACGATGACAGGGGTTTCCTCCTACGAGCAGTACTTC CASSTMTGVSSYEQYF
TRBJ2-7 - - TRBV25-1 TGTGCCAGCAGTCCCCCGGTGGCAGGGAAATACGAGCAGTACTTC CASSPPVAGKYEQYF
TRBJ1-4 - - TRBV7-9 TGTGCCAGCAGCTTAAAGGAAGCGGCTAATGAAAAACTGTTTTTT CASSLKEAANEKLFF
TRBJ2-1 - - TRBV5-1 TGCGCCAGCAGAAGGTCAGGGGGACTTCGAGAAGGGGAGTTCTTC CASRRSGGLREGEFF
TRBJ1-3 - - TRBV7-8 TGTGCCAGCAGCCCTTCCGCAGGGAACTCTGGAAACACCATATATTTT CASSPSAGNSGNTIYF
TRBJ1-6 TRBD1 once TRBV27 TGTGCCAGCAGTTTCTATTGGGACATATATGGGACAGGTGGTGGTTCACCCCTCCACTTT CASSFYWDIYGTGGGSPLHF
TRBJ1-2 TRBD1 - TRBV4-1 TGCGCCAGCAGGTTACCCGGACAGGGGAACTATGGCTACACCTTC CASRLPGQGNYGYTF
TRBJ1-5 - - TRBV6-5 TGTGCCAGCAGTTACTCGGGAGGCAATCAGCCCCAGCATTTT CASSYSGGNQPQHF
TRBJ2-3 - - TRBV12-3/TRBV12-4 TGTGCCAGCAGCCCCGGGACTACAGATACGCAGTATTTT CASSPGTTDTQYF
TRBJ1-2 - - TRBV24-1 TGTGCCACCAGTGATTCGCAGGGAATTGGCTACACCTTC CATSDSQGIGYTF
TRBJ1-2 - - TRBV2 TGTGCCAGCAGTGTGAGACAGAGTAATGGCTACACCTTC CASSVRQSNGYTF
TRBJ1-2 TRBD1 - TRBV2 TGTGCCAGCACCTGGGACAGGTTTGCTGCTGTCGATGGCTACACCTTC CASTWDRFAAVDGYTF
TRBJ1-6 - - TRBV2 TGTGCCAGCAGTGGGAATTTCGGAGATTCACCCCTCCACTTT CASSGNFGDSPLHF
TRBJ1-5 TRBD1 - TRBV24-1 TGTGCCACCAGTGATTCGGACAGGGGAGGGGCGCCCCAGCATTTT CATSDSDRGGAPQHF
TRBJ1-1 TRBD1 - TRBV7-8 TGTGCCAGCAGCTTAAACAGGGGGAACACTGAAGCTTTCTTT CASSLNRGNTEAFF
TRBJ1-1 TRBD1 few TRBV7-9 TGTGCCAGCAGCGCCGGGACAGCCAACACTGAAGCTTTCTTT CASSAGTANTEAFF
TRBJ1-6 TRBD1 few TRBV4-1 TGCGCCAGCAGCCAAGTCCCGGGACAGACCAATTCACCCCTCCACTTT CASSQVPGQTNSPLHF
TRBJ2-1 - - TRBV2 TGTGCCAGCAGGGTGGCCAATGAGCAGTTCTTC CASRVANEQFF
TRBJ2-6 - once TRBV28 TGTGCCAGCAGTCCCGGGGGCTCTGGGGCCAACGTCCTGACTTTC CASSPGGSGANVLTF
TRBJ2-7 TRBD2 - TRBV5-8 TGTGCCAGCAGCTACTTACCGGGACTAGCGGGAGAGCAGTACTTC CASSYLPGLAGEQYF
TRBJ1-5 - - TRBV30 TGTGCCTGGAGTGTACGGGGGTCCCAGCATTTT CAWSVRGSQHF
TRBJ1-1 - - TRBV18 TGTGCCAGCTCACAGGGGCGAACTGAAGCTTTCTTT CASSQGRTEAFF
TRBJ1-1 - - TRBV12-5 TGTGCTAGTGGTTTGGCCCGGTCCACTGAAGCTTTCTTT CASGLARSTEAFF
TRBJ1-1 - - TRBV2 TGTGCCAGCACGCCAACTCCGGGACACATGAACACTGAAGCTTTCTTT CASTPTPGHMNTEAFF
TRBJ2-5 - - TRBV7-9 TGTGCCAGCAGCCAACTTGACAGGCAAGAGACCCAGTACTTC CASSQLDRQETQYF
TRBJ1-2 TRBD1 - TRBV5-6 TGTGCCAGCAGCTTCCGGGACAGGGGCCTTTCGGATGGCTACACCTTC CASSFRDRGLSDGYTF
TRBJ1-6 - - TRBV7-9 TGTGCCAGCAGCCTCCTCGGACAGTTCCCCCTCCACTTT CASSLLGQFPLHF
TRBJ2-1 - - TRBV5-4 TGTGCCAGCATTTCGGACTTAGCCGCCGGCAATGAGCAGTTCTTC CASISDLAAGNEQFF
TRBJ1-4 - - TRBV28 TGTGCCAGCACCCTGGGGGGGGCGTTAGCTAATGAAAAACTGTTTTTT CASTLGGALANEKLFF
TRBJ2-7 TRBD1 - TRBV7-2 TGTGCCAGCAGCTTCATGTGGGGGACAGGGGGCGAGCAGTACTTC CASSFMWGTGGEQYF
TRBJ2-5 - - TRBV6-5 TGTGCCAGCAGCTCCGTTGGGCCCTCCGGTGGGACCCAGTACTTC CASSSVGPSGGTQYF
TRBJ1-5 TRBD1 - TRBV19 TGTGCCAGTAGACAAGGACAGGGAAATCAGCCCCAGCATTTT CASRQGQGNQPQHF
TRBJ2-1 - - TRBV9 TGTGCCAGTTCCGAGCGGAGCTCCTACAATGAGCAGTTCTTC CASSERSSYNEQFF
TRBJ2-3 TRBD2 - TRBV11-2 TGTGCCAGCAGCTTTCGAAGCGGGATAGCGGATACGCAGTATTTT CASSFRSGIADTQYF
TRBJ1-2 - - TRBV27 TGTGCCAGCAGTGCGGACAGAAACTATGGCTACACCTTC CASSADRNYGYTF
TRBJ2-1 TRBD2 - TRBV30 TGTGCCTGGAGTAATCCTAGCGGCTGGCAGTTCTTC CAWSNPSGWQFF